Shown below are 20 T cell receptor beta chains from a single sample sequenced in a study of cytomegalovirus exposure and HLA in healthy donors. Both 60 Vbeta primers and 13 Jbeta primers went into the PCR. Sequencing used immunoSEQ multiplex PCR; TCRdb keeps in-frame clones, though not all of them. Here the sample spans just over 200,000 clones, 70% being singletons. The sequenced material came from PBMCs. The receptors were gathered from a man in his forties or fifties in good health and CMV-seropositive.

This clone was detected only a few times. The chain uses TRBV5-1 and TRBJ2-1; D unresolved. This CDR3 has 12 residues. The germline V and J ends were trimmed by 2 bases and 9 bases, with 9 bases remaining between them. The V gene's germline CDR1 is SGHRS and CDR2 YFSETQ. For the CDR3, the DNA is TGCGCCAGCAGCTTTTCTCCGGGTGAGCAGTTCTTC. Its translation: CASSFSPGEQFF.

The chain combines TRBV29-1 with TRBJ2-2; TRBD1 matches 12 bases. Germline V gives CDR1 SQVTM, CDR2 ANQGSEA. This CDR3 region has 14 residues. Trimming took 6 bases from V and 4 from J; bases not matched to a gene: 3. CDR3: CSVGTGGSTGELFF. Here the CDR3 DNA reads TGCAGCGTCGGGACAGGGGGCAGCACCGGGGAGCTGTTTTTT.

The chain recombines TRBV4-1 with TRBJ1-2; D unresolved. The germline CDR1 and CDR2 sequences are MGHRA and YSYEKL. Trimming shortened V by 0 bases and J by 11 bases, and 13 bases separated the two germline ends. The length of the CDR3 is 13 residues. CDR3 loop: CASSQDLEELYTF. For the CDR3, the DNA is TGCGCCAGCAGCCAAGATTTAGAGGAACTTTACACCTTC.

This clone has just a few counts. The chain is built from TRBV6-4 and TRBJ2-1, with D perhaps matching TRBD1 (7 bases). Deletions cut 7 bases from V and 1 base from J, with 14 bases between. Germline loops: CDR1 MRHNA, CDR2 SNTAGT. The CDR3 totals 15 residues. The CDR3 loop is CASKAGGWSYNEQFF. CDR3 DNA sequence: TGTGCCAGCAAAGCAGGGGGGTGGTCCTACAATGAGCAGTTCTTC.

The V call is TRBV10-2, the J call TRBJ1-5; D gene ambiguous. In germline, CDR1 is WSHSY, CDR2 SAAADI. Trimming stripped 4 bases from V and 7 bases from J, with 11 bases between. This CDR3 contains 13 residues. CDR3 loop: CASSVEAGQPQHF. The CDR3 nucleotides read TGCGCCAGCAGTGTGGAAGCGGGCCAGCCCCAGCATTTT.

The chain is built from TRBV5-4 and TRBJ2-3; 14 nucleotides align to TRBD2. In germline, CDR1 is SGHNT, CDR2 YYREEE (reference sequence). The CDR3 covers 14 residues. CDR3 in amino acids: CASGLAGARDTQYF. The CDR3 DNA reads as TGTGCTTCGGGACTAGCGGGGGCAAGGGATACGCAGTATTTT. Complete variable domain (other parts from reference TRBV5-4 and TRBJ2-3): ETGVTQSPTHLIKTRGQQVTLRCSSQSGHNTVSWYQQALGQGPQFIFQYYREEENGRGNFPPRFSGLQFPNYSSELNVNALELDDSALYLCASGLAGARDTQYFGPGTRLTVL.

The gene calls are TRBV15 and TRBJ2-7; possible D gene TRBD1, 7 bases. The CDR3 spans 18 residues. Germline V gene lookup returns CDR1 LNHNV and CDR2 YYDKDF (reference sequence). V dropped 4 bases and J dropped 0 bases, with 22 bases sitting between them. The CDR3 bases are TGTGCCACCAGCATCAGGGGGGTCGAGGGGATCGTCTCCTACGAGCAGTACTTC. Its protein product is CATSIRGVEGIVSYEQYF.

The chain combines TRBV4-1 with TRBJ2-7, with D tentatively TRBD1 (6 bases). The CDR3 is made up of 14 amino acids. V dropped 3 bases and J dropped 2 bases, with 11 bases sitting between them. Germline CDR1 and CDR2: MGHRA and YSYEKL. Here the CDR3 reads CASSQGTSPYEQYF. The CDR3 bases are TGCGCCAGCAGCCAGGGGACAAGCCCCTACGAGCAGTACTTC.

The chain is built from TRBV5-6 and TRBJ1-3; 7 bases match TRBD1. V lost 0 bases and J lost 3; bases outside the gene matches: 6. This CDR3 has 16 residues. Looked up from germline, CDR1 is SGHDT and CDR2 is YYEEEE. This chain's CDR3 is CASSLGTGASGNTIYF. CDR3 nucleotide sequence: TGTGCCAGCAGCTTGGGAACAGGGGCGAGTGGAAACACCATATATTTT.

This chain uses TRBV2 with TRBJ1-1; D is ambiguous. The V and J ends lost 8 bases and 3 bases respectively, with 10 bases between them. The CDR3 is 12 amino acids. Per germline, CDR1 SNHLY and CDR2 FYNNEI. CDR3 in DNA: TGTGCCAGCGACGGAGGTGACACTGAAGCTTTCTTT. Amino acid sequence: CASDGGDTEAFF.

V usage is TRBV5-4 and J usage is TRBJ1-1; a possible D gene is TRBD1 (6 bases). CDR1 and CDR2 from the germline V gene are SGHNT and YYREEE (reference sequence). The CDR3 covers 15 residues. Trimming took 4 bases from V and 4 from J, leaving 17 bases between them. CDR3 DNA sequence: TGTGCCAGCAGCCTACAACAGGGCCGGGTCACTGAAGCTTTCTTT. Translating gives CASSLQQGRVTEAFF.

The chain combines TRBV11-2 with TRBJ1-1; a weak D match, TRBD1 (5 bases). The length of the CDR3 is 14 residues. CDR1 is SGHAT and CDR2 is FQNNGV in the germline V gene. Trimming took 6 bases from V and 4 from J, leaving 15 bases between them. CDR3 nucleotides: TGTGCCAGCAGTCCAGGAAGAAGGGGCACTGAAGCTTTCTTT. It yields the protein CASSPGRRGTEAFF.

This clone was counted only a few times. The genes are TRBV4-3 and TRBJ2-2; 8 bases agree with TRBD2. The V and J ends lost 0 bases and 5 bases, in that order; junction bases with no gene match: 2. The germline CDR1 and CDR2 sequences are LGHNA and YSLEER. This CDR3 comprises 15 residues. CDR3 DNA sequence: TGCGCCAGCAGCCAAGATGGGACTAGAACCGGGGAGCTGTTTTTT. Amino acid sequence: CASSQDGTRTGELFF.

V gene TRBV7-9 combines with J gene TRBJ1-4; D gene ambiguous. This CDR3 has 15 amino acids. CDR1 is SEHNR, CDR2 FQNEAQ, per germline (reference sequence). V was shortened by 2 bases and J by 6 bases, with 13 bases between the two germline ends. CDR3 DNA: TGTGCCAGCAGCTTAATGGGATTGGGAGATGAAAAACTGTTTTTT. This codes for CASSLMGLGDEKLFF.

The chain links TRBV27 to TRBJ1-5; TRBD1 matches at 11 bases. Trimming removed 5 bases from V and 5 bases from J; junction bases left unmatched: 5. Germline V gene lookup returns CDR1 MNHEY and CDR2 SMNVEV (reference sequence). This CDR3 has 15 residues. The CDR3, as DNA: TGTGCCAGCAGTCCTCGGGGACAGGGGGATCAGCCCCAGCATTTT. It translates to CASSPRGQGDQPQHF.

V gene TRBV28 combines with J gene TRBJ1-2; 10 bases line up with TRBD1. V lost 6 bases, J lost 4 bases, and 8 bases stayed unmatched. Germline lookup yields CDR1 MDHEN and CDR2 SYDVKM. This CDR3 comprises 15 residues. CDR3 in DNA: TGTGCCAGCAGCCTCGGACAGGGGGTTTCCTATGGCTACACCTTC. It codes for CASSLGQGVSYGYTF.

This rearrangement joins TRBV2 to TRBJ1-1, with TRBD1 identical over 7 bases. Germline V gene lookup returns CDR1 SNHLY and CDR2 FYNNEI. The CDR3 runs to 12 residues. Unmatched junction bases numbered 7, after V lost 8 bases and J lost 7 bases. In nucleotides, the CDR3 is TGTGCCAGCGTGACAGGGACGGGTGAAGCTTTCTTT. It is translated as CASVTGTGEAFF.

This clone is a singleton in its sample. J is TRBJ2-1 and V is TRBV6-5, with 12 nucleotides matching TRBD2. There are 13 residues in the CDR3. With 9 bases clipped from V and 10 bases from J, the junction kept 7 bases outside the gene matches. Per the germline V gene, CDR1 is MNHEY and CDR2 is SVGAGI. CDR3 residues: CASLAGGKGEQFF. For the CDR3, the DNA is TGTGCCAGTCTAGCGGGGGGGAAAGGAGAGCAGTTCTTC.

Notes on this clone: The sample has other DNA sequences that encode this CDR3 too. The chain has TRBV5-4 and TRBJ1-1, with D maybe TRBD1 (5 bases). The CDR3 has 16 residues. With 0 bases removed from V and 5 bases from J, the gap between germline ends came to 17 bases. Germline values: CDR1 SGHNT, CDR2 YYREEE (reference sequence). CDR3 loop: CASSLGFPRGGTEAFF. The CDR3 region has the DNA TGTGCCAGCAGCTTGGGTTTCCCAAGGGGAGGGACTGAAGCTTTCTTT.

The chain has TRBV5-4 and TRBJ2-3, with 12 bases fitting TRBD2. V lost 3 bases, J lost 5 bases, and 1 base stayed unmatched. The germline V gene encodes CDR1 SGHNT and CDR2 YYREEE (reference sequence). The CDR3 consists of 14 residues. The CDR3 nucleotides read TGTGCCAGCAGCTCGACTAGCGGGGGAGATACGCAGTATTTT. It is translated as CASSSTSGGDTQYF.